This is a list of T cell receptor beta chains from one sample in a study of CD8 T cells in ankylosing spondylitis. TCRdb reanalysed the 5' RACE reads using MiXCR and keeps one entry per CDR3 protein. The repertoire holds about 750,000 distinct CDR3 sequences, with under 20% as singletons. The sequenced sample was blood, either unsorted or a sorted T cell fraction (not recorded which). These receptors originate from a male donor with ankylosing spondylitis. The CDR3 runs from the conserved cysteine through the conserved F or W. Fields, in order: J gene, D gene, clone size, V gene, CDR3 length, CDR3 protein, CDR3 DNA. A D gene is named only where the DNA matches it firmly. Some rows have no size entry. The others give once, few or many, or a class for an expanded clone.

j_gene: TRBJ2-1; d_gene: TRBD1; abundance: .; v_gene: TRBV27; len: 16; CDR3aa: CASSPPGTARYNEQFF; CDR3nt: TGTGCCAGCAGTCCCCCCGGGACAGCTCGTTACAATGAGCAGTTCTTC
j_gene: TRBJ1-1; d_gene: .; abundance: .; v_gene: TRBV20-1; len: 12; CDR3aa: CSARERPSEAFF; CDR3nt: TGCAGTGCTAGAGAGCGGCCGAGTGAAGCTTTCTTT
j_gene: TRBJ2-1; d_gene: TRBD1; abundance: few; v_gene: TRBV28; len: 17; CDR3aa: CASSHRPGQGNYNEQFF; CDR3nt: TGTGCCAGCAGTCACAGGCCGGGACAGGGAAACTACAATGAGCAGTTCTTC
j_gene: TRBJ1-5; d_gene: .; abundance: .; v_gene: TRBV5-1; len: 14; CDR3aa: CASSLGHGNQPQHF; CDR3nt: TGCGCCAGCAGCCTTGGACACGGCAATCAGCCCCAGCATTTT
j_gene: TRBJ1-4; d_gene: .; abundance: .; v_gene: TRBV10-2; len: 19; CDR3aa: CASSGSRLQGRSTNEKLFF; CDR3nt: TGCGCCAGCAGTGGAAGCAGACTGCAGGGGCGTTCAACTAATGAAAAACTGTTTTTT
j_gene: TRBJ2-3; d_gene: TRBD1; abundance: .; v_gene: TRBV18; len: 17; CDR3aa: CASSPLPGQGAADTQYF; CDR3nt: TGTGCCAGCTCACCCCTACCGGGACAGGGGGCAGCAGATACGCAGTATTTT
j_gene: TRBJ2-5; d_gene: .; abundance: .; v_gene: TRBV6-1; len: 16; CDR3aa: CASSPEAGTWEETQYF; CDR3nt: TGTGCCAGCAGTCCTGAGGCGGGGACTTGGGAAGAGACCCAGTACTTC
j_gene: TRBJ1-5; d_gene: TRBD1; abundance: .; v_gene: TRBV12-3/TRBV12-4; len: 18; CDR3aa: CASRPDRVTGGSNQPQHF; CDR3nt: TGTGCCAGCAGGCCGGACAGGGTGACCGGAGGAAGCAATCAGCCCCAGCATTTT
j_gene: TRBJ2-3; d_gene: .; abundance: .; v_gene: TRBV15; len: 14; CDR3aa: CATSSPGATDTQYF; CDR3nt: TGTGCCACCAGCTCTCCGGGAGCCACAGATACGCAGTATTTT
j_gene: TRBJ2-7; d_gene: TRBD1; abundance: .; v_gene: TRBV20-1; len: 15; CDR3aa: CSAKSGQGITYEQYF; CDR3nt: TGCAGTGCTAAATCGGGACAGGGGATCACCTACGAGCAGTACTTC
j_gene: TRBJ2-3; d_gene: .; abundance: .; v_gene: TRBV29-1; len: 16; CDR3aa: CSVDPRGDPSTDTQYF; CDR3nt: TGCAGCGTTGACCCAAGGGGAGACCCTAGCACAGATACGCAGTATTTT
j_gene: TRBJ1-5; d_gene: TRBD1; abundance: few; v_gene: TRBV20-1; len: 14; CDR3aa: CSARTGTSNQPQHF; CDR3nt: TGCAGTGCCCGGACAGGGACTAGCAATCAGCCCCAGCATTTT
j_gene: TRBJ1-1; d_gene: TRBD1; abundance: many; v_gene: TRBV7-3; len: 15; CDR3aa: CASSAGGGTNTEAFF; CDR3nt: TGTGCCAGCAGCGCAGGGGGGGGCACGAACACTGAAGCTTTCTTT
j_gene: TRBJ1-6; d_gene: .; abundance: .; v_gene: TRBV2; len: 17; CDR3aa: CASSEYPWTRRDSPLHF; CDR3nt: TGTGCCAGCAGTGAATATCCCTGGACCAGGAGGGATTCACCCCTCCACTTT
j_gene: TRBJ2-2; d_gene: TRBD1; abundance: .; v_gene: TRBV6-2/TRBV6-3; len: 16; CDR3aa: CASREGGLLNTGELFF; CDR3nt: TGTGCCAGCAGAGAAGGGGGCCTCCTGAACACCGGGGAGCTGTTTTTT
j_gene: TRBJ1-2; d_gene: TRBD1; abundance: few; v_gene: TRBV20-1; len: 13; CDR3aa: CSATQGAGYGYTF; CDR3nt: TGCAGTGCTACCCAGGGGGCAGGATATGGCTACACCTTC
j_gene: TRBJ2-7; d_gene: TRBD2; abundance: few; v_gene: TRBV5-1; len: 14; CDR3aa: CASSLEGSGYEQYF; CDR3nt: TGCGCCAGCAGCTTGGAGGGTAGCGGGTACGAGCAGTACTTC
j_gene: TRBJ2-5; d_gene: TRBD1; abundance: .; v_gene: TRBV12-5; len: 15; CDR3aa: CASGRTGLGEETQYF; CDR3nt: TGTGCTAGTGGTCGGACAGGGCTGGGGGAGGAGACCCAGTACTTC
j_gene: TRBJ2-5; d_gene: TRBD2; abundance: few; v_gene: TRBV9; len: 14; CDR3aa: CASTASGGQETQYF; CDR3nt: TGTGCCAGCACCGCATCGGGGGGCCAAGAGACCCAGTACTTC
j_gene: TRBJ2-7; d_gene: .; abundance: few; v_gene: TRBV12-3/TRBV12-4; len: 15; CDR3aa: CASSLLGDPPYEQYF; CDR3nt: TGTGCCAGCAGTTTATTGGGAGACCCCCCCTACGAGCAGTACTTC
j_gene: TRBJ2-3; d_gene: .; abundance: few; v_gene: TRBV7-2; len: 16; CDR3aa: CASSPEGKVSSGTQYF; CDR3nt: TGTGCCAGCAGCCCCGAGGGAAAGGTTTCGTCCGGTACGCAGTATTTT
j_gene: TRBJ2-1; d_gene: .; abundance: .; v_gene: TRBV7-2; len: 13; CDR3aa: CASSLDFGKGQFF; CDR3nt: TGTGCCAGCAGCTTAGACTTTGGAAAGGGGCAGTTCTTC
j_gene: TRBJ2-3; d_gene: TRBD2; abundance: many; v_gene: TRBV5-1; len: 15; CDR3aa: CASRQERGPTDTQYF; CDR3nt: TGCGCCAGCAGGCAAGAGCGGGGACCCACAGATACGCAGTATTTT
j_gene: TRBJ1-2; d_gene: .; abundance: once; v_gene: TRBV27; len: 12; CDR3aa: CARDYSSYGYTF; CDR3nt: TGTGCCAGGGATTACAGCTCCTATGGCTACACCTTC
j_gene: TRBJ2-7; d_gene: TRBD2; abundance: .; v_gene: TRBV7-8; len: 15; CDR3aa: CASSLFGSGVYEQYF; CDR3nt: TGTGCCAGCAGCTTATTCGGAAGCGGGGTCTACGAGCAGTACTTC
j_gene: TRBJ1-2; d_gene: TRBD1; abundance: few; v_gene: TRBV28; len: 15; CDR3aa: CASSLLGGKRGGYTF; CDR3nt: TGTGCCAGCAGTTTATTAGGGGGCAAACGGGGAGGCTACACCTTC
j_gene: TRBJ1-4; d_gene: .; abundance: .; v_gene: TRBV7-6; len: 13; CDR3aa: CASSPRTAEKLFF; CDR3nt: TGTGCCAGCAGCCCGCGGACAGCTGAAAAACTGTTTTTT
j_gene: TRBJ2-1; d_gene: TRBD2; abundance: few; v_gene: TRBV20-1; len: 14; CDR3aa: CSGRGNSGRNEQFF; CDR3nt: TGCAGTGGCCGAGGGAATAGCGGGAGAAATGAGCAGTTCTTC
j_gene: TRBJ2-7; d_gene: .; abundance: .; v_gene: TRBV2; len: 14; CDR3aa: CASSSDRSSYEQYF; CDR3nt: TGTGCCAGCAGTAGCGACAGGAGCTCCTACGAGCAGTACTTC
j_gene: TRBJ2-7; d_gene: TRBD2; abundance: .; v_gene: TRBV4-2; len: 22; CDR3aa: CASSPKVIGTKTSGKVFYEQYF; CDR3nt: TGTGCCAGCAGCCCCAAGGTCATAGGGACAAAGACTAGCGGGAAGGTTTTTTACGAGCAGTACTTC
j_gene: TRBJ2-1; d_gene: .; abundance: .; v_gene: TRBV7-8; len: 14; CDR3aa: CASSPLVTYNEQFF; CDR3nt: TGTGCCAGCAGCCCACTGGTTACCTACAATGAGCAGTTCTTC
j_gene: TRBJ1-1; d_gene: .; abundance: .; v_gene: TRBV2; len: 14; CDR3aa: CASRVRAGDTEAFF; CDR3nt: TGTGCCAGCAGGGTGAGGGCGGGGGACACTGAAGCTTTCTTT
j_gene: TRBJ2-1; d_gene: .; abundance: few; v_gene: TRBV7-3; len: 15; CDR3aa: CASSNPSGSYNEQFF; CDR3nt: TGTGCCAGCAGCAACCCAAGCGGGTCCTACAATGAGCAGTTCTTC
j_gene: TRBJ1-2; d_gene: .; abundance: .; v_gene: TRBV19; len: 13; CDR3aa: CASSMPGRAGYTF; CDR3nt: TGTGCCAGTAGTATGCCAGGGAGGGCTGGCTACACCTTC
j_gene: TRBJ2-2; d_gene: .; abundance: many; v_gene: TRBV7-2; len: 15; CDR3aa: CASSDRVRSSGELFF; CDR3nt: TGTGCCAGCAGCGATAGAGTTCGGTCTTCCGGGGAGCTGTTTTTT
j_gene: TRBJ1-1; d_gene: .; abundance: few; v_gene: TRBV12-3/TRBV12-4; len: 14; CDR3aa: CASSSVLVGTEAFF; CDR3nt: TGTGCCAGCAGTTCGGTTTTGGTGGGCACTGAAGCTTTCTTT
j_gene: TRBJ2-1; d_gene: .; abundance: few; v_gene: TRBV7-9; len: 16; CDR3aa: CASSSTRGSSYNEQFF; CDR3nt: TGTGCCAGCAGCAGCACTAGAGGCAGCTCCTACAATGAGCAGTTCTTC
j_gene: TRBJ2-1; d_gene: TRBD1; abundance: .; v_gene: TRBV20-1; len: 15; CDR3aa: CSARKPGTGGNEQFF; CDR3nt: TGCAGTGCTAGAAAACCCGGGACAGGGGGGAATGAGCAGTTCTTC
j_gene: TRBJ1-4; d_gene: TRBD1; abundance: few; v_gene: TRBV7-9; len: 15; CDR3aa: CASSYPGGRNEKLFF; CDR3nt: TGTGCCAGCAGCTACCCAGGGGGCAGGAATGAAAAACTGTTTTTT
j_gene: TRBJ2-3; d_gene: TRBD2; abundance: few; v_gene: TRBV7-2; len: 13; CDR3aa: CASSPGTMHTQYF; CDR3nt: TGTGCCAGCAGCCCAGGGACTATGCATACGCAGTATTTT
j_gene: TRBJ2-7; d_gene: TRBD2; abundance: .; v_gene: TRBV5-6; len: 14; CDR3aa: CASSLAGRNYEQYF; CDR3nt: TGTGCCAGCAGCTTGGCCGGGAGGAACTACGAGCAGTACTTC
j_gene: TRBJ2-7; d_gene: .; abundance: few; v_gene: TRBV7-9; len: 13; CDR3aa: CASRAPGKLEQYF; CDR3nt: TGTGCCAGCAGGGCCCCTGGGAAGCTAGAGCAGTACTTC
j_gene: TRBJ2-1; d_gene: TRBD2; abundance: .; v_gene: TRBV12-3/TRBV12-4; len: 16; CDR3aa: CASSPSLAGGLYEQFF; CDR3nt: TGTGCCAGCAGCCCGTCACTAGCGGGGGGGCTCTATGAGCAGTTCTTC
j_gene: TRBJ2-3; d_gene: TRBD2; abundance: .; v_gene: TRBV5-1; len: 17; CDR3aa: CASSPRPSGRGKDTQYF; CDR3nt: TGCGCCAGCAGCCCACGGCCTAGCGGGAGGGGTAAGGATACGCAGTATTTT
j_gene: TRBJ2-7; d_gene: .; abundance: once; v_gene: TRBV14; len: 14; CDR3aa: CASSQEAAGYEQYF; CDR3nt: TGTGCCAGCAGCCAAGAGGCGGCCGGCTACGAGCAGTACTTC
j_gene: TRBJ1-2; d_gene: TRBD1; abundance: once; v_gene: TRBV5-1; len: 15; CDR3aa: CASRAPGQGAGGYTF; CDR3nt: TGCGCCAGCAGAGCGCCCGGACAGGGGGCGGGTGGCTACACCTTC
j_gene: TRBJ1-1; d_gene: .; abundance: .; v_gene: TRBV7-2; len: 14; CDR3aa: CASRLGQLNTEAFF; CDR3nt: TGTGCCAGCAGACTAGGGCAGTTGAACACTGAAGCTTTCTTT
j_gene: TRBJ1-3; d_gene: .; abundance: .; v_gene: TRBV9; len: 16; CDR3aa: CASSVDGIPSGNTIYF; CDR3nt: TGTGCCAGCAGCGTAGATGGCATACCCTCTGGAAACACCATATATTTT
j_gene: TRBJ1-5; d_gene: .; abundance: .; v_gene: TRBV12-3/TRBV12-4; len: 14; CDR3aa: CASRPSQGSQPQHF; CDR3nt: TGTGCCAGCAGGCCATCACAGGGAAGTCAGCCCCAGCATTTT
j_gene: TRBJ1-5; d_gene: .; abundance: .; v_gene: TRBV10-3; len: 13; CDR3aa: CAISVESNQPQHF; CDR3nt: TGTGCCATCAGTGTCGAAAGCAATCAGCCCCAGCATTTT
j_gene: TRBJ2-1; d_gene: TRBD2; abundance: few; v_gene: TRBV5-1; len: 15; CDR3aa: CASSFRTSGDGEQFF; CDR3nt: TGCGCCAGCAGCTTCAGGACTAGCGGGGACGGTGAGCAGTTCTTC
j_gene: TRBJ1-6; d_gene: .; abundance: few; v_gene: TRBV2; len: 15; CDR3aa: CASSDGSSYNSPLHF; CDR3nt: TGTGCCAGCAGTGACGGGAGCTCCTATAATTCACCCCTCCACTTT
j_gene: TRBJ2-7; d_gene: TRBD1; abundance: many; v_gene: TRBV12-3/TRBV12-4; len: 14; CDR3aa: CASRRTGSSDEQYF; CDR3nt: TGTGCCAGCAGGAGGACAGGGTCATCGGACGAGCAGTACTTC
j_gene: TRBJ2-2; d_gene: .; abundance: few; v_gene: TRBV5-1; len: 16; CDR3aa: CASSLAVYQNTGELFF; CDR3nt: TGCGCCAGCAGCTTGGCCGTCTATCAAAACACCGGGGAGCTGTTTTTT